The sequence of this TCR beta chain was determined in a study of regulatory T cells in long-lasting Graves disease. The V end lost 3 bases, the J end lost 5 bases, and 14 bases lay between the germline ends. CDR3 size: 15 residues. Germline V lookup: CDR1 MDHEN, CDR2 SYDVKM. As for time point: persistent/refractory GD, antithyroid drugs over 5 years with positive TRAb. PBMCs provided the RNA from which the TCR library was made. Study-level findings and limits: Repertoires from persistent disease leaned toward TRBV28, TRBJ1-2 and TRBJ2-5.

A note on this clonotype: Its antigen is not known.

Construction of TCR beta libraries relied on iRepertoire HTBI primers and on Arm-PCR targeting CDR3 regions. TCRdb analysed the multiplex PCR reads with MiXCR anew, one entry per CDR3 protein. The sample has around 400,000 distinct CDR3 sequences, 23% seen once. This chain joins TRBV28 and TRBJ1-5; a possible D gene is TRBD1 (5 bases). This sequence was found in a female donor with Graves disease. The material was peripheral blood mononuclear cells (PBMCs), obtained when the disease was refractory, from a patient treated with antithyroid drugs. The DNA for the CDR3 is TGTGCCAGCAGTTTTGGTGGAGGGGTTTATCAGCCCCAGCATTTT. This codes for CASSFGGGVYQPQHF.